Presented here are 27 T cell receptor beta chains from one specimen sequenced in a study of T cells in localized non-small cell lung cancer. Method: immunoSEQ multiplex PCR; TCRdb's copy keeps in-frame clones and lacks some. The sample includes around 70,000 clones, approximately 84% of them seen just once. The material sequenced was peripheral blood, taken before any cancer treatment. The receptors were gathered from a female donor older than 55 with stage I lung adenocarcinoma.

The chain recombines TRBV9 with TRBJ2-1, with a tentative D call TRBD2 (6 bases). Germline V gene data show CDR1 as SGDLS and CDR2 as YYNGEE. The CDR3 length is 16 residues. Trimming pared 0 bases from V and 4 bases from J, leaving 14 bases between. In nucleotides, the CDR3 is TGTGCCAGCAGCGTAGATAGGACTACTACTTACAATGAGCAGTTCTTC. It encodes CASSVDRTTTYNEQFF.

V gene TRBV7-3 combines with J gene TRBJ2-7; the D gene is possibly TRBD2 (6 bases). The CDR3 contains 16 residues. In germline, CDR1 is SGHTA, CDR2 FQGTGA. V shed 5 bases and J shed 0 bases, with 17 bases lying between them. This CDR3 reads CASSPSGRSSSYEQYF. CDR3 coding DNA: TGTGCCAGCAGCCCTTCGGGGAGGTCAAGCTCCTACGAGCAGTACTTC. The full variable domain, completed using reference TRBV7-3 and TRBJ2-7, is GAGVSQTPSNKVTEKGKYVELRCDPISGHTALYWYRQSLGQGPEFLIYFQGTGAADDSGLPNDRFFAVRPEGSVSTLKIQRTERGDSAVYLCASSPSGRSSSYEQYFGPGTRLTVT.

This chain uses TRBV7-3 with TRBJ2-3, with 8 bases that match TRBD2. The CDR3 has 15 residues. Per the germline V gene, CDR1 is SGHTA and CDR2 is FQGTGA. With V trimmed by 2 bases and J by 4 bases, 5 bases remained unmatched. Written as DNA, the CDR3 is TGTGCCAGCAGCTTACAGCGGGGGACCCCAGATACGCAGTATTTT. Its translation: CASSLQRGTPDTQYF.

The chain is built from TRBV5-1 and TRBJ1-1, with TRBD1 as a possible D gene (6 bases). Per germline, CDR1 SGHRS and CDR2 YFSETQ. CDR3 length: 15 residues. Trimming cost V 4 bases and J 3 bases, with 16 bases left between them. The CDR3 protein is CASSPQVGGHTEAFF. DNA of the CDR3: TGCGCCAGCAGCCCGCAAGTGGGGGGCCACACTGAAGCTTTCTTT. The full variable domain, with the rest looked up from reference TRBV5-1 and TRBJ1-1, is KAGVTQTPRYLIKTRGQQVTLSCSPISGHRSVSWYQQTPGQGLQFLFEYFSETQRNKGNFPGRFSGRQFSNSRSEMNVSTLELGDSALYLCASSPQVGGHTEAFFGQGTRLTVV.

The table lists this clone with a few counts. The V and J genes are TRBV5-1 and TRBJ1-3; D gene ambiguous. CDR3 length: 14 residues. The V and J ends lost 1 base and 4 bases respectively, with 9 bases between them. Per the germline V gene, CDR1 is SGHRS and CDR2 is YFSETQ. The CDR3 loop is CASSLSGEGNTIYF. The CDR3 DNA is TGCGCCAGCAGCTTGTCCGGGGAGGGAAACACCATATATTTT. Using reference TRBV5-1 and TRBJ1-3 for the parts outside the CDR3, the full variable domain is KAGVTQTPRYLIKTRGQQVTLSCSPISGHRSVSWYQQTPGQGLQFLFEYFSETQRNKGNFPGRFSGRQFSNSRSEMNVSTLELGDSALYLCASSLSGEGNTIYFGEGSWLTVV.

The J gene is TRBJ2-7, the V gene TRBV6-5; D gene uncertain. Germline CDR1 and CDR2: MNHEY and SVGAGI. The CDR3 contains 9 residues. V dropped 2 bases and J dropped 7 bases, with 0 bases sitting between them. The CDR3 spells CASSYEQYF. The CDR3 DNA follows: TGTGCCAGCAGTTACGAGCAGTACTTC.

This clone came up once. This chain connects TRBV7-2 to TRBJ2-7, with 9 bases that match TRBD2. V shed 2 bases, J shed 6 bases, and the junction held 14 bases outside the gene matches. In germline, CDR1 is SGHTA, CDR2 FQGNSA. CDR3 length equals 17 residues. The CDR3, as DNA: TGTGCCAGCAGCTTACAGGGTAGCGGGAGTTTTGTCCTCGAGCAGTACTTC. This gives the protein CASSLQGSGSFVLEQYF.

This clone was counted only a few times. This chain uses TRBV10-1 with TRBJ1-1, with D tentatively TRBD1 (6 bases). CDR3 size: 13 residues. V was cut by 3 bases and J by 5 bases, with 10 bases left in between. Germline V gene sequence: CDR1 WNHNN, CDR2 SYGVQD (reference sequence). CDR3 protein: CASSDRGETEAFF. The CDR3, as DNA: TGCGCCAGCAGTGACAGGGGAGAGACTGAAGCTTTCTTT.

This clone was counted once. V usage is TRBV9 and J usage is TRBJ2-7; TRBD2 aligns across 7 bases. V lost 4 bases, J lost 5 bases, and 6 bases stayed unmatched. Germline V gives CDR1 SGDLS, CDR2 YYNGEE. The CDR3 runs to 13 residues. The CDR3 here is CASSLGLVHEQYF. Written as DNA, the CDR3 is TGTGCCAGCAGCCTCGGACTAGTCCACGAGCAGTACTTC.

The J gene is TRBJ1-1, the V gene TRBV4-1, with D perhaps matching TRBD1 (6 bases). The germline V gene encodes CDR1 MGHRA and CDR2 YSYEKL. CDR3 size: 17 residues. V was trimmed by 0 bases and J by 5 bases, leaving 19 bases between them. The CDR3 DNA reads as TGCGCCAGCAGCCAAGATGGGGTACAGGGTTTTAGGACTGAAGCTTTCTTT. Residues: CASSQDGVQGFRTEAFF.

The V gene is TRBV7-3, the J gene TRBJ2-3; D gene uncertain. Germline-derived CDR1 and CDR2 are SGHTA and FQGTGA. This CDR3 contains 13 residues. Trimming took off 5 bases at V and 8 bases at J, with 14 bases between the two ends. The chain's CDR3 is CASSPRHLGTQYF. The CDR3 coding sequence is TGTGCCAGCAGCCCACGCCACCTGGGTACGCAGTATTTT.

The CDR3 coding sequence is TGTGCCAGCAGTGCCGGACTAGCCACAGAGACCCAGTACTTC. This translates into CASSAGLATETQYF. The chain joins TRBV6-5 to TRBJ2-5, with TRBD2 matching over 8 bases. The CDR3 sequence is 14 residues long. With V trimmed by 5 bases and J by 4 bases, 6 bases remained unmatched. Looked up from germline, CDR1 is MNHEY and CDR2 is SVGAGI.

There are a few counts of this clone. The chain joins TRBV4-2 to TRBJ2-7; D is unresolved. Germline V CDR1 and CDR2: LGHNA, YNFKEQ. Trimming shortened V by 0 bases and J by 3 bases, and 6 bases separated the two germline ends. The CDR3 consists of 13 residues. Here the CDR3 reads CASSQEVGYEQYF. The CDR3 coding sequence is TGTGCCAGCAGCCAAGAAGTGGGCTACGAGCAGTACTTC.

The CDR3 region is CASSYSAKEKLFF. For the CDR3, the DNA is TGTGCCAGCAGTTACTCGGCGAAGGAAAAACTGTTTTTT. The chain carries TRBV6-5 and TRBJ1-4; no reliable D call. Trimming pared 0 bases from V and 8 bases from J, leaving 7 bases between. Germline-derived CDR1 and CDR2 are MNHEY and SVGAGI. The CDR3 spans 13 residues.

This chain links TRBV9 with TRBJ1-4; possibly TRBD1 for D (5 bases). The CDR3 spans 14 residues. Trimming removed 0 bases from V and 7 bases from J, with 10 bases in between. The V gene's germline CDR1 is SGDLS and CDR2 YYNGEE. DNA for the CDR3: TGTGCCAGCAGCGTAGCTGGCAGGGCTGAAAAACTGTTTTTT. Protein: CASSVAGRAEKLFF. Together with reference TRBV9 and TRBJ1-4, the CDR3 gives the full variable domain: DSGVTQTPKHLITATGQRVTLRCSPRSGDLSVYWYQQSLDQGLQFLIQYYNGEERAKGNILERFSAQQFPDLHSELNLSSLELGDSALYFCASSVAGRAEKLFFGSGTQLSVL.

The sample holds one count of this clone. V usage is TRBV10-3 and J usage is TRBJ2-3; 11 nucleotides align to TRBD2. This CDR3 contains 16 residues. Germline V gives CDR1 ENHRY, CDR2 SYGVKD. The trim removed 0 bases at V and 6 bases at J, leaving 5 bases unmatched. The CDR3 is CAISESASGGIDTQYF. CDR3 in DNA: TGTGCCATCAGTGAGTCGGCTAGCGGGGGGATCGATACGCAGTATTTT.

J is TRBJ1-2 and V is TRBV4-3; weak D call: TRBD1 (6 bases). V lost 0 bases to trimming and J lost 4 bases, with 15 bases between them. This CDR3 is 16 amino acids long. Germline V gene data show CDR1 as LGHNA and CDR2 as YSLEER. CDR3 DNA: TGCGCCAGCAGCCAAGATCACAGGGATTTGCTCTATGGCTACACCTTC. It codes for CASSQDHRDLLYGYTF.

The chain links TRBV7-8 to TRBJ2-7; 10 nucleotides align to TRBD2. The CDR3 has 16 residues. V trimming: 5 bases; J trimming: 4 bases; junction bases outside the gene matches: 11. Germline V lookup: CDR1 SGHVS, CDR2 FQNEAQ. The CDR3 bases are TGTGCCAGCAGCCCCACCCAACTAGCGGGAAAATACGAGCAGTACTTC. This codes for CASSPTQLAGKYEQYF.

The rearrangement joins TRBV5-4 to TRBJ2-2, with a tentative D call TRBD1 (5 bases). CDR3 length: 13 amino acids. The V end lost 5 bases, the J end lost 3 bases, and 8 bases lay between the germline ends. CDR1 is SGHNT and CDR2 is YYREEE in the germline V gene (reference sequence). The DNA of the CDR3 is TGTGCCAGCAGTTCACAGGACACCGGGGAGCTGTTTTTT. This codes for CASSSQDTGELFF. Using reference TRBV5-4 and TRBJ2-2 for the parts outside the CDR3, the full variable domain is ETGVTQSPTHLIKTRGQQVTLRCSSQSGHNTVSWYQQALGQGPQFIFQYYREEENGRGNFPPRFSGLQFPNYSSELNVNALELDDSALYLCASSSQDTGELFFGEGSRLTVL.

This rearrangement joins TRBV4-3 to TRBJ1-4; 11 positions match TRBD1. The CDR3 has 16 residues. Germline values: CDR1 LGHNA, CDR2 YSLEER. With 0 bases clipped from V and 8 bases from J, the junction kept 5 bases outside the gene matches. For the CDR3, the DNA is TGCGCCAGCAGCCAAGAGTGGGACAGGGGGAGAGAAAAACTGTTTTTT. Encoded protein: CASSQEWDRGREKLFF.

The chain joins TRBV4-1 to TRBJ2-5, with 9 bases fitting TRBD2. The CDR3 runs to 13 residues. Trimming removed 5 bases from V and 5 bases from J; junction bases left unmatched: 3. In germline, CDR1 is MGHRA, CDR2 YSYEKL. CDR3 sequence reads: CASSLAGVETQYF. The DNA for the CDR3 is TGCGCCAGCAGCTTAGCGGGAGTGGAGACCCAGTACTTC.

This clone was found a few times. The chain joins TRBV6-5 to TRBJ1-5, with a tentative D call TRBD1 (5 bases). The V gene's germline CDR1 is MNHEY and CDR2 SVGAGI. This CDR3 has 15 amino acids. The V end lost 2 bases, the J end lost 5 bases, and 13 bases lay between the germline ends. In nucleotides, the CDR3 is TGTGCCAGCAGTTACGGTGGGGGATATGATCAGCCCCAGCATTTT. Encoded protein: CASSYGGGYDQPQHF.

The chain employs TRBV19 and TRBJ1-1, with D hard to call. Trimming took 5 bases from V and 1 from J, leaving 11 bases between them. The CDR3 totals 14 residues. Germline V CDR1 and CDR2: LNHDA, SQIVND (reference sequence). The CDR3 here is CASSAGRGNTEAFF. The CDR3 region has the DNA TGTGCCAGTAGTGCGGGCCGGGGGAACACTGAAGCTTTCTTT. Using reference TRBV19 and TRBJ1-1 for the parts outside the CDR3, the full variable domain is DGGITQSPKYLFRKEGQNVTLSCEQNLNHDAMYWYRQDPGQGLRLIYYSQIVNDFQKGDIAEGYSVSREKKESFPLTVTSAQKNPTAFYLCASSAGRGNTEAFFGQGTRLTVV.

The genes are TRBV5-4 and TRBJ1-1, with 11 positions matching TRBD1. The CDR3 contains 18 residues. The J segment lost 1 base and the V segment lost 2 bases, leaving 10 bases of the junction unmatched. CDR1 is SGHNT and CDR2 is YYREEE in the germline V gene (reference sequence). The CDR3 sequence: CASSFPGQGVIGNTEAFF. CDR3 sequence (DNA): TGTGCCAGCAGCTTCCCGGGACAGGGGGTAATTGGGAACACTGAAGCTTTCTTT. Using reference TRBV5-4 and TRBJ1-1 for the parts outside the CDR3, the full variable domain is ETGVTQSPTHLIKTRGQQVTLRCSSQSGHNTVSWYQQALGQGPQFIFQYYREEENGRGNFPPRFSGLQFPNYSSELNVNALELDDSALYLCASSFPGQGVIGNTEAFFGQGTRLTVV.

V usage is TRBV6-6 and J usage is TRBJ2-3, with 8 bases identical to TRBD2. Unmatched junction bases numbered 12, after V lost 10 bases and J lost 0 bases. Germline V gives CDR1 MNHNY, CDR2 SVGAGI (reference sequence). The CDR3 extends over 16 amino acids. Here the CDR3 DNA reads TGTGCCACCCTGGGGCGACTAGCGTCTAGCACAGATACGCAGTATTTT. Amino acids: CATLGRLASSTDTQYF.

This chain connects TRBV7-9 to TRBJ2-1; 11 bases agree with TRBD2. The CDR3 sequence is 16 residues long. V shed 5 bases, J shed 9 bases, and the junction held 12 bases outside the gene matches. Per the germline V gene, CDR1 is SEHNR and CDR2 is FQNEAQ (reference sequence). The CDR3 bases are TGTGCCAGCAGCCCGATAGCGGGAGGGCTGATCAGTGAGCAGTTCTTC. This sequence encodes CASSPIAGGLISEQFF.

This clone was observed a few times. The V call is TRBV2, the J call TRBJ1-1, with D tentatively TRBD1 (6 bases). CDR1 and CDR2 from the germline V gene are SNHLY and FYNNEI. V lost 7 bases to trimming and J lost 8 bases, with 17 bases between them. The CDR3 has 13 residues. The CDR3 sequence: CASTIQGNQEAFF. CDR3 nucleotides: TGTGCCAGCACCATACAGGGAAATCAGGAAGCTTTCTTT.